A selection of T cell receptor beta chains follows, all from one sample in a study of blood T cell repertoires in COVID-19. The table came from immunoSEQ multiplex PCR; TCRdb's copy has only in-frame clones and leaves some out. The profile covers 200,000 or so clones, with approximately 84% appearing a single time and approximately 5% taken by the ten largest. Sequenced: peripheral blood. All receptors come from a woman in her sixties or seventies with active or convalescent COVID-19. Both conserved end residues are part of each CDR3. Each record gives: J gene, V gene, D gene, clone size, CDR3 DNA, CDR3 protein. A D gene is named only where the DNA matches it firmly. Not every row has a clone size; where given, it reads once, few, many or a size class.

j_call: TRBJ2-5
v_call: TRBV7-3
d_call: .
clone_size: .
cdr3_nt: TGTGCCAGCAGCCGAGGACCCAGGGGAGAGACCCAGTACTTC
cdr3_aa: CASSRGPRGETQYF

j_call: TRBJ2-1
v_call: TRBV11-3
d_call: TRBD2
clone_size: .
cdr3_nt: TGTGCCAGCAGCCGTGGACTAGCGGGAGGGCCGGTTGAGCAGTTCTTC
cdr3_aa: CASSRGLAGGPVEQFF

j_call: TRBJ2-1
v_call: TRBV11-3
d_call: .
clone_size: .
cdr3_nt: TGTGCCAGCAGCCCCGGGGGTGGGCTCACCTACAATGAGCAGTTCTTC
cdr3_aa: CASSPGGGLTYNEQFF

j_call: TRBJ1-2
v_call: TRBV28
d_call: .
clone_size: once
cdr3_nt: TGTGCCAGCATTTCTAGATCATTGGCCGTCGGTGGCTACACCTTC
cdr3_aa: CASISRSLAVGGYTF

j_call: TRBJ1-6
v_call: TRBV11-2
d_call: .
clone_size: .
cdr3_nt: TGTGCCAGCAGCTTCCAGGGCTCCTATAATTCACCCCTCCACTTT
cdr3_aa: CASSFQGSYNSPLHF

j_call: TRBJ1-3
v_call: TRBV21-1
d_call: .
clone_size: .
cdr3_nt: TGTGCCAGCAGCAAAGAGACGGACGGGGGCTCTGGAAACACCATATATTTT
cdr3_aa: CASSKETDGGSGNTIYF

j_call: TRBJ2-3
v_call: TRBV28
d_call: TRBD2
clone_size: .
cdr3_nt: TGTGCCAGCAGTTCGGGACTAGCGGGACCCGGGGATACGCAGTATTTT
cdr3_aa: CASSSGLAGPGDTQYF

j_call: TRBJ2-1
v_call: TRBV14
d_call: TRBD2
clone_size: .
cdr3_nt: TGTGCCAGCAGCCAAGGGGGACTATCCATCAATGAGCAGTTCTTC
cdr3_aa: CASSQGGLSINEQFF

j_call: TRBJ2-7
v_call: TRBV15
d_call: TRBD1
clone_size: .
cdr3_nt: TGTGCCACCAGCAACTTACCCCAGGGGGACGAGCAGTACTTC
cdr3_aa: CATSNLPQGDEQYF

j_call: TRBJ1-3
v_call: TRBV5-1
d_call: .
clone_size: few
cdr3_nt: TGCGCCAGCAGCGAGGTCACAGGTGGAAACACCATATATTTT
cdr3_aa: CASSEVTGGNTIYF